This T cell receptor (beta chain) originates from a study of kidney transplant recipient with SARS-CoV-2 infection. Trimming removed 5 bases from V and 4 bases from J, with 23 bases in between. The V gene's germline CDR1 is SEHNR and CDR2 FQNEAQ (reference sequence). This CDR3 is built from 17 residues. TCRdb re-called the reads through MiXCR, storing one row per CDR3 protein. This sample has 250,000 or so distinct CDR3 sequences, with more than 25% found just once. Here the sequenced sample was a blood sample, taken at baseline and between days 110 and 120 from a kidney transplant recipient. This chain uses TRBV7-9 with TRBJ1-2, with D uncertain. The TCR comes from a male patient in his thirties who had COVID-19 and was a kidney transplant recipient. Part of the T cell pool may stem from the graft donor. Here the CDR3 reads CASSTNLYRGKTYGYTF. DNA of the CDR3: TGTGCCAGCAGCACAAATTTATACCGTGGAAAGACCTATGGCTACACCTTC.